Shown below are 17 T cell receptor beta chains from a single sample sequenced in a study of human T cells and chemical hapten exposure (dated by TCRdb to the early 2020s). The sample's time point label, in plain terms: patch test 1, 2 weeks after DPC sensitization. The treatment or condition label on this specimen signifies: therapeutic diphenylcyclopropenone sensitization with weekly scalp DPC. The receptor library was made with RACE. Instrument on record: NextSeq 500. TCRdb reanalyzed the raw reads on its own, using fastp at Q25 for trimming and MiXCR for clone calling, and kept in-frame beta chains. Every distinct CDR3 protein forms one entry, paired with its most common genes and DNA. The sample has approximately 80,000 distinct CDR3 sequences on record, roughly 7.2% of them singletons. The ten largest account for 1.5% to 1.9% of the sample. The sample in question was whole blood, obtained in connection with sensitization to the hapten diphenylcyclopropenone (DPC). Receptors originate from a woman aged 25 to 39 with alopecia areata. Some clones in this sample may be carry-over from other donors' samples.

At least ten counts were recorded for this clonotype. V usage is TRBV6-1 and J usage is TRBJ2-7, with 7 nucleotides matching TRBD1. V shed 5 bases, J shed 1 base, and the junction held 8 bases outside the gene matches. Germline CDR1 MNHNS, CDR2 SASEGT. The CDR3 spans 15 residues. The CDR3 coding sequence is TGTGCCAGCAGTAAAGACAGGGTTTTGTCCTACGAGCAGTACTTC. Amino acids: CASSKDRVLSYEQYF.

This clonotype was found many times. The chain is built from TRBV29-1 and TRBJ1-5; D gene unclear. Germline V gene lookup returns CDR1 SQVTM and CDR2 ANQGSEA. CDR3 length: 15 amino acids. Trimming took off 5 bases at V and 0 bases at J, with 14 bases between the two ends. The DNA for the CDR3 is TGCAGCGTTTCCCTGGACGCTTATAGCAATCAGCCCCAGCATTTT. Its translation is CSVSLDAYSNQPQHF. Combining the CDR3 with reference TRBV29-1 and TRBJ1-5 gives the whole variable domain SAVISQKPSRDICQRGTSLTIQCQVDSQVTMMFWYRQQPGQSLTLIATANQGSEATYESGFVIDKFPISRPNLTFSTLTVSNMSPEDSSIYLCSVSLDAYSNQPQHFGDGTRLSIL.

In this sample, this clonotype turned up many times. This chain joins TRBV25-1 and TRBJ2-2; D gene uncertain. The CDR3 loop spans 14 amino acids. Germline CDR1 is MGHDK and CDR2 is SYGVNS. Deletions cut 3 bases from V and 6 bases from J, with 11 bases between. The CDR3 loop reads CASSDSAMAGELFF. Written as DNA, the CDR3 is TGTGCCAGCAGTGATTCGGCGATGGCCGGGGAGCTGTTTTTT.

This sequence joins TRBV3-1 and TRBJ2-5; 10 positions agree with TRBD1. V trimming: 2 bases; J trimming: 3 bases; junction bases outside the gene matches: 9. In germline, CDR1 is LGHDT, CDR2 YNNKEL (reference sequence). The CDR3 is 17 residues long. The CDR3 sequence is CASSQSDRGNMEETQYF. DNA of the CDR3: TGTGCCAGCAGCCAATCGGACAGGGGGAATATGGAAGAGACCCAGTACTTC.

This sequence joins TRBV20-1 and TRBJ1-1; possibly TRBD1 for D (6 bases). The CDR3 sequence is 14 residues long. Germline lookup yields CDR1 DFQATT and CDR2 SNEGSKA (reference sequence). The germline V and J ends were trimmed by 2 bases and 0 bases, with 10 bases remaining between them. The CDR3 loop reads CSARLEGVNTEAFF. DNA of the CDR3: TGCAGTGCTAGACTCGAGGGGGTGAACACTGAAGCTTTCTTT.

This clonotype has at least ten counts. The chain links TRBV20-1 to TRBJ2-1; 7 nucleotides match TRBD2. V dropped 5 bases and J dropped 0; count of bases not matched to a gene: 7. Germline lookup yields CDR1 DFQATT and CDR2 SNEGSKA (reference sequence). The CDR3 loop spans 15 amino acids. Here the CDR3 reads CSAYSRGDSYNEQFF. The CDR3 coding sequence is TGCAGTGCTTATTCTCGGGGGGACTCCTACAATGAGCAGTTCTTC.

The sample holds a few counts of this clonotype. The chain carries TRBV24-1 and TRBJ2-2; 10 nucleotides match TRBD2. Per germline, CDR1 KGHDR and CDR2 SFDVKD. V trimming: 2 bases; J trimming: 4 bases; junction bases outside the gene matches: 6. CDR3 length equals 17 residues. CDR3 residues: CATSDSKRGGPTGELFF. As DNA, the CDR3 is TGTGCCACCAGTGATTCCAAGCGGGGGGGCCCCACCGGGGAGCTGTTTTTT.

This clonotype was picked up a small number of times. The CDR3 protein is CASSQRGGPNPYEQYF. For the CDR3, the DNA is TGTGCCAGCAGCCAACGCGGGGGGCCGAATCCCTACGAGCAGTACTTC. The chain carries TRBV3-1 and TRBJ2-7, with TRBD2 matching 8 bases. The CDR3 sequence is 16 residues long. V was clipped by 2 bases and J by 2 bases; unmatched bases: 8. Germline V gene lookup returns CDR1 LGHDT and CDR2 YNNKEL (reference sequence).

The rearrangement joins TRBV5-4 to TRBJ1-6; 8 bases line up with TRBD1. Germline values: CDR1 SGHNT, CDR2 YYREEE (reference sequence). Trimming at V came to 5 bases and at J to 8 bases, leaving 12 bases not matched to a gene. The CDR3 has 16 amino acids. The CDR3 loop reads CASSSRTGIRDSPLHF. CDR3 DNA: TGTGCCAGCAGTTCCAGGACAGGGATTAGAGATTCACCCCTCCACTTT.

This clonotype was counted at least ten times. V gene TRBV20-1 combines with J gene TRBJ2-3; D tentatively fits TRBD1 or TRBD2 (6 bases each). With 0 bases removed from V and 1 base from J, the gap between germline ends came to 17 bases. The germline gives CDR1 DFQATT, CDR2 SNEGSKA (reference sequence). CDR3 length: 17 residues. The CDR3: CSAREPLGGRGTDTQYF. The CDR3 coding sequence is TGCAGTGCTAGAGAACCGCTAGGGGGGCGGGGCACAGATACGCAGTATTTT.

This clonotype was picked up many times. The chain uses TRBV7-8 and TRBJ2-3; either TRBD1 or TRBD2 may fit D (5 bases each). The V end lost 2 bases, the J end lost 3 bases, and 12 bases lay between the germline ends. CDR1 and CDR2 (germline): SGHVS, FQNEAQ. This CDR3 spans 15 amino acids. CDR3: CASSLRQGVTDTQYF. The CDR3 coding sequence is TGTGCCAGCAGCTTAAGGCAGGGAGTTACAGATACGCAGTATTTT.

Ten or more counts support this clonotype. The chain recombines TRBV7-6 with TRBJ1-1; possible D gene TRBD1, 5 bases. The ends were cut back, 4 bases at V and 1 base at J, with 13 bases in the middle. CDR1 SGHVS and CDR2 FNYEAQ come from the germline V gene. The CDR3 totals 15 residues. CDR3: CASSYGGGRNTEAFF. CDR3 sequence (DNA): TGTGCCAGCAGCTACGGTGGGGGTAGGAACACTGAAGCTTTCTTT.

This clonotype was seen repeatedly, ten times or more. CDR3 sequence (DNA): TGTGCCATCAGTAGCGGGACAGTGATGGAAAAACTGTTTTTT. It specifies CAISSGTVMEKLFF. The chain has TRBV10-3 and TRBJ1-4, with 7 positions matching TRBD1. Germline-derived CDR1 and CDR2 are ENHRY and SYGVKD. J gave up 8 bases and V 5 bases, and 8 bases lay outside the gene matches. CDR3 size: 14 residues.

The CDR3, as DNA: TGTGCCAGCAGCTTGGGGGACAGGGATCAGCCCCAGCATTTT. This encodes CASSLGDRDQPQHF. The chain combines TRBV7-9 with TRBJ1-5, with 9 bases that match TRBD1. The CDR3 is 14 amino acids. Germline CDR1 is SEHNR and CDR2 is FQNEAQ (reference sequence). V shed 3 bases, J shed 5 bases, and the junction held 2 bases outside the gene matches.

This chain joins TRBV12-3 or TRBV12-4 and TRBJ1-2, with TRBD1 identical over 8 bases. After removal of 6 bases from V and 4 bases from J, the junction contained 4 bases not matched to a gene. The length of the CDR3 is 13 residues. The CDR3 reads CASSSGQGYGYTF. The CDR3 region has the DNA TGTGCCAGCAGCTCAGGACAGGGCTATGGCTACACCTTC.

This clonotype was recorded at least ten times. The V gene is TRBV12-3 or TRBV12-4, the J gene TRBJ2-2; TRBD1 is a possible D gene (5 bases). The V gene lost 3 bases and the J gene lost 5 bases, with 10 bases spanning the gap. This CDR3 is 14 amino acids long. The CDR3 region is CASSLQGGTGELFF. The CDR3 nucleotides are TGTGCCAGCAGTTTGCAGGGTGGGACCGGGGAGCTGTTTTTT.

This clonotype has a handful of counts. The rearrangement uses TRBV10-1 and TRBJ1-1; possible D gene TRBD1, 6 bases. This CDR3 has 13 amino acids. Germline CDR1 reads WNHNN; CDR2 reads SYGVQD (reference sequence). Trimming stripped 4 bases from V and 7 bases from J, with 13 bases between. The CDR3, as DNA: TGCGCCAGCAGTGCCACAGGGAGTCTTGAAGCTTTCTTT. As protein: CASSATGSLEAFF.